Each of the 9 T cell receptor beta chains below was sequenced from the same sample in a study of shared clonotypes between healthy human individuals (dated by TCRdb to 2019 to 2021). The library was generated by the immunoSEQ multiplex PCR assay. The source is immuneACCESS, and TCRdb retained only in-frame sequences with V and J called. Part of the clones is not carried over; for the studies checked, unresolved V genes explain less than half of this, and the remainder is unexplained. This sample has about 2.3 million clones in its table, and approximately 95% of those were observed once. The ten top clones hold under 0.45% of the sample. The sequenced material came from naive CD4+ T cells from PBMCs. The intended sense of this specimen's cell subset or site label: CD45RA+ positively selected. The receptors shown here come from a man aged 18-30 years in good health. Some clones in this sample may be carry-over from other donors' samples.

This clone appeared once. Germline is not matched at one junction end, which may reflect a read error. The chain has TRBV6-6 and TRBJ2-7; 8 nucleotides agree with TRBD2. The CDR3 is 10 amino acids. Germline CDR1 and CDR2: MNHNY and SVGAGI (reference sequence). The CDR3 sequence: CASRGGGPGF. DNA for the CDR3: TGTGCCAGCAGAGGCGGGGGGCCCGGGTTC.

This chain links TRBV10-3 with TRBJ2-7; 8 nucleotides agree with TRBD1. Germline CDR1 reads ENHRY; CDR2 reads SYGVKD. The CDR3 runs 18 residues. Unmatched junction bases numbered 23, after V lost 6 bases and J lost 7 bases. CDR3 sequence (DNA): TGTGCCATCAGAACTGAAGCGTTTACTCAGGGGGCAAGGAGGGAGCAGTACTTC. This codes for CAIRTEAFTQGARREQYF.

The chain joins TRBV27 to TRBJ1-5, with unresolved D. CDR3 length: 15 amino acids. V was trimmed by 8 bases and J by 1 base, leaving 15 bases between them. Germline lookup yields CDR1 MNHEY and CDR2 SMNVEV (reference sequence). CDR3 DNA sequence: TGTGCCAGCCGGATTAAGGACGGGAGCAATCAGCCCCAGCATTTT. Translating it yields CASRIKDGSNQPQHF.

The V gene is TRBV7-8, the J gene TRBJ2-7, with 7 bases aligning to TRBD2. Germline V gives CDR1 SGHVS, CDR2 FQNEAQ. V shed 6 bases, J shed 0 bases, and the junction held 2 bases outside the gene matches. This CDR3 is built from 13 residues. CDR3 protein: CASRWDYSYEQYF. The CDR3 region has the DNA TGTGCCAGCAGATGGGACTACTCCTACGAGCAGTACTTC.

This chain links TRBV20-1 with TRBJ2-1; D is unresolved. The CDR3 sequence is 11 residues long. Trimming removed 3 bases at V and 6 bases at J, with 6 bases between. In germline, CDR1 is DFQATT, CDR2 SNEGSKA (reference sequence). CDR3 in amino acids: CSARASNEQFF. CDR3 nucleotide sequence: TGCAGTGCTAGGGCGTCCAATGAGCAGTTCTTC.

This clone was detected only a few times. V is TRBV5-1 and J is TRBJ1-1; possibly TRBD1 for D (6 bases). V was clipped by 4 bases and J by 1 base, with 11 bases between them. CDR1 and CDR2 (germline): SGHRS, YFSETQ. There are 14 residues in the CDR3. The CDR3 bases are TGCGCCAGCAGCCCGGGACAATCGAACACTGAAGCTTTCTTT. Translation gives CASSPGQSNTEAFF.

The chain has TRBV4-1 and TRBJ2-7; the match to TRBD2 covers 7 bases. Unmatched junction bases numbered 5, after V lost 0 bases and J lost 3 bases. The CDR3 is 15 residues long. Germline V lookup: CDR1 MGHRA, CDR2 YSYEKL. This chain's CDR3 is CASSQEGGILYEQYF. CDR3 coding DNA: TGCGCCAGCAGCCAAGAGGGAGGGATCCTCTACGAGCAGTACTTC.

The chain links TRBV7-9 to TRBJ2-3; 13 nucleotides agree with TRBD2. Losses at the gene ends were 5 bases for V and 3 bases for J; bases not matched to a gene: 8. CDR1 is SEHNR, CDR2 FQNEAQ, per germline (reference sequence). This CDR3 contains 17 residues. This chain's CDR3 is CASSNGLAGVRTDTQYF. For the CDR3, the DNA is TGTGCCAGCAGCAATGGACTAGCGGGAGTACGGACAGATACGCAGTATTTT.

This chain uses TRBV2 with TRBJ2-7, with D perhaps TRBD2 (6 bases). V was trimmed by 7 bases and J by 5 bases, leaving 24 bases between them. Germline V gene lookup returns CDR1 SNHLY and CDR2 FYNNEI. The CDR3 sequence is 16 residues long. In DNA, the CDR3 is TGTGCCAGCACAAATCCGGGGACCGCTACGGGGGACGAGCAGTACTTC. Its protein is CASTNPGTATGDEQYF.